The count of the clone carrying this T cell receptor beta chain is one. The antigen is undetermined. Per germline, CDR1 MNHEY and CDR2 SVGAGI. The CDR3 has 11 residues. V gave up 7 bases and J gave up 4 bases, with 7 bases separating them. These data originate in a study of T cell responses to AZD1222 COVID-19 vaccine. General study points: White British donors predominated, females outnumbered males, and clonal diversity was possibly underestimated.

The data were produced by immunoSEQ multiplex PCR, yet TCRdb's version contains in-frame clones alone and is incomplete. The sample lists about 150,000 clones; roughly nine tenths were seen once. This clonotype was obtained from an adult who received the AZD1222 COVID-19 vaccine. The specimen comprised peripheral blood, sampled 28 days after the second AZD1222 dose. The chain employs TRBV6-5 and TRBJ1-1; tentative D call: TRBD1 (5 bases). The CDR3 nucleotides read TGTGCCAGCAATCAGGGCACTGAAGCTTTCTTT. This sequence encodes CASNQGTEAFF.